This T cell receptor (beta chain) was identified in a study of T cell responses to AZD1222 COVID-19 vaccine. General study points: There were repertoire samples only from the period after the peak T cell response. Among those given AZD1222, only 6 or 7 were seropositive at baseline. Spike-specific TCR breadth and depth rose after two AZD1222 doses.

V lost 9 bases and J lost 5, with 18 bases in between. CDR3 length equals 14 residues. Germline loops: CDR1 MDHEN, CDR2 SYDVKM. Concerning this clone itself: Antigen specificity is unknown.

Both about-4-week and about-12-week second-dose recipients were combined. The repertoire was sequenced with immunoSEQ multiplex PCR; TCRdb's copy has only in-frame clones and lacks some. The data contain roughly 99,000 clones, roughly nine tenths of them singletons. The receptor's source is an adult who received the AZD1222 COVID-19 vaccine. This chain links TRBV28 with TRBJ2-3; possibly TRBD2 for D (7 bases). The sample in question was peripheral blood, obtained 28 days after the second AZD1222 dose. DNA for the CDR3: TGTGCCAGTTGGGGGCGGGAGTTTTTAGATACGCAGTATTTT. Amino acid sequence: CASWGREFLDTQYF. The complete variable domain, with remaining parts taken from reference TRBV28 and TRBJ2-3, reads DVKVTQSSRYLVKRTGEKVFLECVQDMDHENMFWYRQDPGLGLRLIYFSYDVKMKEKGDIPEGYSVSREKKERFSLILESASTNQTSMYLCASWGREFLDTQYFGPGTRLTVL.